One and the same sample provided the 24 T cell receptor beta chains below, sequenced in a study of spatial heterogeneity in lung cancer. Broader study findings: Counts that tracked tumor mutation counts were those of expanded intratumoral alpha and beta TCRs.

Specified time point: sample taken at primary tumor resection. MiXCR, applied by TCRdb to the 5' RACE reads, yields one record per CDR3 protein. This sample carries 20,000 to 25,000 distinct CDR3 sequences, roughly 6.5% of them seen once, and the ten largest clones take under 13%. Antigen specificity for these receptors is unknown. This specimen was lung tumor tissue, taken at surgery. The receptors stem from a male donor with early-stage non-small cell lung cancer.

The chain has TRBV9 and TRBJ2-3; 11 nucleotides match TRBD2. V was clipped by 4 bases and J by 0 bases; unmatched bases: 4. This CDR3 is built from 16 residues. Germline assignment: CDR1 SGDLS and CDR2 YYNGEE. The CDR3 loop is CASSLIAGGSTDTQYF. The CDR3 DNA is TGTGCCAGCAGCCTTATAGCGGGGGGGAGCACAGATACGCAGTATTTT.

This clonotype was counted at least ten times. This chain links TRBV28 with TRBJ1-6; D ambiguous. With 3 bases removed from V and 18 bases from J, the gap between germline ends came to 21 bases. CDR1 and CDR2 from the germline V gene are MDHEN and SYDVKM. The CDR3 extends over 14 amino acids. This CDR3 is CASSFGGRLWVPHF. The CDR3 nucleotides read TGTGCCAGCAGTTTCGGCGGGCGCCTTTGGGTTCCCCACTTT.

This clonotype was seen repeatedly, ten times or more. V and J are TRBV15 and TRBJ2-1, with a possible D match to TRBD1 (6 bases). The CDR3 length is 16 residues. Deletions cut 5 bases from V and 6 bases from J, with 20 bases between. CDR1 is LNHNV and CDR2 is YYDKDF in the germline V gene (reference sequence). The CDR3 here is CATSFLLMGARNEQFF. The DNA of the CDR3 is TGTGCCACCAGCTTTTTGCTAATGGGGGCGCGCAATGAGCAGTTCTTC.

This clonotype has at least ten counts. This sequence joins TRBV28 and TRBJ1-1; 10 nucleotides align to TRBD1. The junction had 7 bases not matched to a gene; V was cut back by 7 bases and J by 8 bases. CDR3 length: 13 amino acids. The V gene's germline CDR1 is MDHEN and CDR2 SYDVKM. As DNA, the CDR3 is TGTGCCAGCAATCCGAGACAGGGGGCCGAAGCTTTCTTT. Amino acid sequence: CASNPRQGAEAFF.

This clonotype was detected many times. This rearrangement joins TRBV12-3 or TRBV12-4 to TRBJ1-6, with D possibly TRBD1 on 6 matching bases. Trimming left V 6 bases short and J 0 bases short, with 9 bases between. The CDR3 is 15 residues long. As DNA, the CDR3 is TGTGCCAGCAGCCAGGACAGCTCCTATAATTCACCCCTCCACTTT. It is translated as CASSQDSSYNSPLHF.

The chain employs TRBV5-1 and TRBJ1-2; maybe TRBD1 (5 bases). Germline CDR1 is SGHRS and CDR2 is YFSETQ. This CDR3 has 13 residues. V shed 2 bases and J shed 7 bases, with 12 bases lying between them. The CDR3 sequence: CASSFLDSGGYTF. The CDR3 nucleotides are TGCGCCAGCAGCTTCCTTGACAGTGGTGGCTACACCTTC.

This clonotype was recorded many times. The chain is built from TRBV5-4 and TRBJ2-3; possible D gene TRBD1, 5 bases. CDR3 length: 14 amino acids. Germline CDR1 reads SGHNT; CDR2 reads YYREEE (reference sequence). The V and J ends lost 5 bases and 1 base respectively, with 11 bases between them. The CDR3 here is CASRTLGGTDTQYF. The DNA for the CDR3 is TGTGCCAGCAGGACCCTAGGGGGCACAGATACGCAGTATTTT.

This clonotype was seen ten or more times. Here the CDR3 DNA reads TGTGCCAGCAGTGGGAGGTGGGAATCGGGCTACACCTTC. Encoded protein: CASSGRWESGYTF. The chain links TRBV7-8 to TRBJ1-2; D call uncertain. Deletions cut 6 bases from V and 8 bases from J, with 16 bases between. Looked up from germline, CDR1 is SGHVS and CDR2 is FQNEAQ. This CDR3 contains 13 residues.

Ten or more counts support this clonotype. This sequence joins TRBV6-4 and TRBJ1-6; D possibly corresponds to TRBD1 (6 bases). Trimming took 2 bases from V and 2 from J, leaving 13 bases between them. The length of the CDR3 is 17 residues. Germline CDR1 MRHNA, CDR2 SNTAGT. CDR3 in DNA: TGTGCCAGCAGTGACCTCCTGACAGGCACCTATAATTCACCCCTCCACTTT. Protein product: CASSDLLTGTYNSPLHF.

This clonotype has a count of ten or more. CDR3 nucleotides: TGTGCCAGCAGCTTTAGGGGGAATCAGCCCCAGCATTTT. Protein sequence: CASSFRGNQPQHF. This chain uses TRBV7-2 with TRBJ1-5; TRBD1 is a possible D gene (6 bases). This CDR3 comprises 13 residues. V dropped 3 bases and J dropped 4 bases, with 7 bases sitting between them. Per the germline V gene, CDR1 is SGHTA and CDR2 is FQGNSA. Filled out from reference TRBV7-2 and TRBJ1-5, the complete variable domain reads GAGVSQSPSNKVTEKGKDVELRCDPISGHTALYWYRQSLGQGLEFLIYFQGNSAPDKSGLPSDRFSAERTGGSVSTLTIQRTQQEDSAVYLCASSFRGNQPQHFGDGTRLSIL.

As concerns this clonotype: A read error may be the cause here, since a much bigger clone is one base away. The chain uses TRBV12-3 or TRBV12-4 and TRBJ1-5, with TRBD1 as a possible D gene (5 bases). The V and J ends lost 5 bases and 11 bases respectively, with 16 bases between them. The CDR3 runs 13 residues. CDR3 sequence (DNA): TGTGCCAGCAGTCCAACAGAGGGGAGGTCCCAGCATTTT. Residues: CASSPTEGRSQHF.

V gene TRBV28 combines with J gene TRBJ2-7; D could derive from TRBD1 or TRBD2 (6 bases each). Looked up from germline, CDR1 is MDHEN and CDR2 is SYDVKM. The CDR3 totals 11 residues. V was pared by 8 bases and J by 6 bases, with 11 bases between. CDR3 region: CASLRGAEQYF. The CDR3, as DNA: TGTGCCAGCCTAAGGGGGGCCGAGCAGTACTTC.

The sample holds many counts of this clonotype. V usage is TRBV10-3 and J usage is TRBJ2-3, with D hard to call. CDR3 length: 13 residues. Germline V gene data show CDR1 as ENHRY and CDR2 as SYGVKD. Trimming pared 0 bases from V and 6 bases from J, leaving 7 bases between. Here the CDR3 DNA reads TGTGCCATCAGTGAGTCGGGAAGGGATACGCAGTATTTT. Translated: CAISESGRDTQYF.

This clonotype was observed many times. This chain joins TRBV24-1 and TRBJ2-7, with 7 bases lining up with TRBD1. The germline V gene encodes CDR1 KGHDR and CDR2 SFDVKD. The trim removed 9 bases at V and 7 bases at J, leaving 14 bases unmatched. The CDR3 is 14 amino acids. The CDR3 loop is CATYPDRPTWEQYF. The CDR3, as DNA: TGTGCCACCTATCCGGACAGGCCCACTTGGGAGCAGTACTTC.

The chain is built from TRBV28 and TRBJ2-5; D is undetermined. Per the germline V gene, CDR1 is MDHEN and CDR2 is SYDVKM. This CDR3 region has 14 residues. Trimming left V 1 base short and J 1 base short, with 7 bases between. For the CDR3, the DNA is TGTGCCAGCAGTTTATCACTAACCCAAGAGACCCAGTACTTC. Translation gives CASSLSLTQETQYF.

The chain employs TRBV28 and TRBJ1-2, with D perhaps TRBD1 (5 bases). Germline CDR1 is MDHEN and CDR2 is SYDVKM. V lost 8 bases, J lost 4 bases, and 20 bases lay in between. The CDR3 sequence is 15 residues long. In nucleotides, the CDR3 is TGTGCCAGCTGGGGGAACGTGCTGGGGGGCTATGGCTACACCTTC. The encoded protein is CASWGNVLGGYGYTF.

Concerning this clonotype: Since a much larger clone is just one base distant, this may be a read error. The CDR3 does not end in the conserved phenylalanine or tryptophan, so this is likely a read error. V is TRBV10-2 and J is TRBJ1-1; 11 positions match TRBD1. The CDR3 runs 15 residues. J gave up 6 bases and V 8 bases, and 11 bases lay outside the gene matches. Germline V gene lookup returns CDR1 WSHSY and CDR2 SAAADI. CDR3 amino acids: CASCPGTGGAPEAFL. The CDR3 DNA reads TGCGCCAGCTGTCCCGGGACAGGGGGAGCACCTGAAGCTTTCCTT.

Ten or more counts support this clonotype. The J gene is TRBJ2-5, the V gene TRBV7-9, with a possible D match to TRBD1 (7 bases). The CDR3 covers 15 residues. The germline V gene has CDR1 SEHNR and CDR2 FQNEAQ (reference sequence). Trimming took off 4 bases at V and 4 bases at J, with 16 bases between the two ends. The CDR3 DNA is TGTGCCAGCAGCTCGCGGGAAGGGGGCAGAGAGACCCAGTACTTC. It specifies CASSSREGGRETQYF.

This clonotype occurred many times. The V call is TRBV29-1, the J call TRBJ2-7, with 8 bases fitting TRBD1. Trimming removed 5 bases from V and 6 bases from J; junction bases left unmatched: 6. The CDR3 runs 12 residues. The germline V gene has CDR1 SQVTM and CDR2 ANQGSEA. The CDR3 DNA sequence: TGCAGCGTTCGTTCAGGGGGCGGCGAGCAGTACTTC. This translates into CSVRSGGGEQYF.

Ten or more counts support this clonotype. This chain connects TRBV28 to TRBJ2-7; TRBD1 agrees at 8 bases. Germline assignment: CDR1 MDHEN and CDR2 SYDVKM. V gave up 6 bases and J gave up 6 bases; unmatched junction bases: 7. The CDR3 consists of 13 residues. The CDR3 DNA reads TGTGCCAGCAGAGGCAGGGGGCGTTTCGAGCAGTACTTC. Translated, it gives CASRGRGRFEQYF.

Ten or more counts support this clonotype. The chain employs TRBV28 and TRBJ2-1; D call uncertain. Germline V gene data show CDR1 as MDHEN and CDR2 as SYDVKM. The CDR3 runs to 12 residues. V dropped 3 bases and J dropped 3 bases, with 3 bases sitting between them. The CDR3 nucleotides are TGTGCCAGCAGTTTGGGCTACAATGAGCAGTTCTTC. Its protein is CASSLGYNEQFF.

This clonotype has a handful of counts. The chain is built from TRBV19 and TRBJ2-5; 9 nucleotides agree with TRBD2. The trim removed 0 bases at V and 0 bases at J, leaving 11 bases unmatched. The CDR3 is 19 amino acids. Per germline, CDR1 LNHDA and CDR2 SQIVND (reference sequence). CDR3 sequence reads: CASSIDRSLAGLDQETQYF. CDR3 DNA: TGTGCCAGTAGTATAGATCGCTCCCTAGCGGGATTAGACCAAGAGACCCAGTACTTC.

J is TRBJ2-5 and V is TRBV5-1; D possibly corresponds to TRBD1 (5 bases). Germline CDR1 reads SGHRS; CDR2 reads YFSETQ. The CDR3 sequence is 15 residues long. V was shortened by 0 bases and J by 5 bases, with 14 bases between the two germline ends. DNA for the CDR3: TGCGCCAGCAGCTTGGGTGGACACTCGAGGGAGACCCAGTACTTC. Translating gives CASSLGGHSRETQYF. Full variable domain (outside the CDR3, taken from reference TRBV5-1 and TRBJ2-5): KAGVTQTPRYLIKTRGQQVTLSCSPISGHRSVSWYQQTPGQGLQFLFEYFSETQRNKGNFPGRFSGRQFSNSRSEMNVSTLELGDSALYLCASSLGGHSRETQYFGPGTRLLVL.

The J gene is TRBJ2-1, the V gene TRBV5-1; D might be TRBD2 (6 bases). Germline CDR1 is SGHRS and CDR2 is YFSETQ. V lost 4 bases to trimming and J lost 6 bases, with 17 bases between them. The CDR3 loop spans 15 amino acids. CDR3 residues: CASSPRDRRANEQFF. The CDR3 nucleotides read TGCGCCAGCAGCCCGCGGGACCGCAGGGCCAATGAGCAGTTCTTC.